The 2 T cell receptor beta chains below all came from one sample that was sequenced in a study of blood T cells in healthy people across ages. The use of a sample-barcoded 5' primer and a J-beta primer mix characterized a second PCR of roughly 7 to 11 cycles. One entry per CDR3 protein results from TCRdb running MiXCR on the 5' RACE reads. This table has about 970,000 distinct CDR3 sequences, around 54% appearing once. Sequencing used blood. The receptors were sampled from a woman in her sixties in good health.

There are a few counts of this clonotype. V is TRBV28 and J is TRBJ2-7, with D tentatively TRBD2 (5 bases). Germline V gene sequence: CDR1 MDHEN, CDR2 SYDVKM. The CDR3 sequence is 15 residues long. V shed 7 bases and J shed 4 bases, with 20 bases lying between them. As DNA, the CDR3 is TGTGCCAGCACCAATCCCGAGGGTGGATGGTACGAGCAGTACTTC. Its protein is CASTNPEGGWYEQYF.

V usage is TRBV5-1 and J usage is TRBJ2-1; the D is unclear. V gave up 4 bases and J gave up 5 bases, with 10 bases separating them. The CDR3 is 13 residues long. Germline CDR1 is SGHRS and CDR2 is YFSETQ. As DNA, the CDR3 is TGCGCCAGCAGCGTATACAAAGACAATGAGCAGTTCTTC. Translation: CASSVYKDNEQFF. The full variable domain, its missing parts supplied by reference TRBV5-1 and TRBJ2-1, is KAGVTQTPRYLIKTRGQQVTLSCSPISGHRSVSWYQQTPGQGLQFLFEYFSETQRNKGNFPGRFSGRQFSNSRSEMNVSTLELGDSALYLCASSVYKDNEQFFGPGTRLTVL.